These T cell receptor beta chains were read from a single sample in a study of Graves' ophthalmopathy and Graves' hyperthyroidism. TCRdb fed the multiplex PCR reads into MiXCR, producing one record per CDR3 protein. The data show 620,000 or so distinct CDR3 sequences, about a fifth seen once. The sample was peripheral blood. All receptors come from a woman between 18 and 30 years old with stable Graves' hyperthyroidism. Some clones in this sample may be carry-over from other donors' samples. Each CDR3 is given with its conserved first and last residue. The D gene is left open where the match is weak. The listing skips clone size in some rows; elsewhere it reads once, few, many or a size class.

many	TRBD1	TRBV6-1	TRBJ1-2	TGTGCCAGCAGTGAAGTTTCGGGACAGGCAGGAGGCTACACCTTC	CASSEVSGQAGGYTF
.	.	TRBV19	TRBJ1-2	TGTGCCAGCGGTCGAGACAGCGATATTTATGGCTACACCTTC	CASGRDSDIYGYTF
few	.	TRBV15	TRBJ2-1	TGTGCCACCAGCAGTACAGGGCAGCCCTACAATGAGCAGTTCTTC	CATSSTGQPYNEQFF
many	TRBD1	TRBV6-1	TRBJ1-2	TGTGCCAGCGGAAATACAGGGGGCAGCTATGGCTACACCTTC	CASGNTGGSYGYTF
many	.	TRBV20-1	TRBJ1-5	TGCAGTGCTAGACATTCTAGCAATCAGCCCCAGCATTTT	CSARHSSNQPQHF
many	.	TRBV10-2	TRBJ2-7	TGCGCCAGCAGGGGAGGTAATCCCTACGAGCAGTACTTC	CASRGGNPYEQYF
.	.	TRBV7-7	TRBJ2-2	TGTGCCAGCAGCGATCTGGCGGGACATCGGGCCGGGGAGCTGTTTTTT	CASSDLAGHRAGELFF
many	.	TRBV7-2	TRBJ1-1	TGTGCCAGCAGCTTATTTCCGGGGACGGGCACTGAAGCTTTCTTT	CASSLFPGTGTEAFF
many	.	TRBV7-9	TRBJ1-1	TGTGCCAGCAGAATGGAAGAAGCTTTCTTT	CASRMEEAFF
many	.	TRBV19	TRBJ1-1	TGTGCCAGTAGTATAGAGGGGGAGAACACTGAAGCTTTCTTT	CASSIEGENTEAFF
.	.	TRBV24-1	TRBJ1-2	TGTGCCACCAGTGGTTCAGCTAACTATGGCTACACCTTC	CATSGSANYGYTF
many	.	TRBV6-1	TRBJ1-2	TGTGCCAGCAGCGGTCTCGGGGATACTAACTATGGCTACACCTTC	CASSGLGDTNYGYTF
many	TRBD1	TRBV6-1	TRBJ1-5	TGTGCCAGCACCCCTGGACAGGTAGGACAGCCCCAGCATTTT	CASTPGQVGQPQHF
few	.	TRBV14	TRBJ2-7	TGTGCCAGCAGCCAAGACCCAGCCCCCTACGAGCAGTACTTC	CASSQDPAPYEQYF
many	TRBD2	TRBV29-1	TRBJ2-5	TGCAGCGTTGAGGCGGGGGGGCCCGAGACCCAGTACTTC	CSVEAGGPETQYF
many	.	TRBV2	TRBJ1-1	TGTGCCAGGGCAGGACAGAACACTGAAGCTTTCTTT	CARAGQNTEAFF
many	.	TRBV7-8	TRBJ1-2	TGTGCCAGCAGCTTGGGGCAAAGTGGCTATGGCTACACCTTC	CASSLGQSGYGYTF
many	.	TRBV20-1	TRBJ2-7	TGCAGTGCTAGGGACAACTCCTACGAGCAGTACTTC	CSARDNSYEQYF
few	.	TRBV6-5	TRBJ2-7	TGTGCCAGCAGTTATTCTGGGGCCGACGAGCAGTACTTC	CASSYSGADEQYF
.	TRBD2	TRBV28	TRBJ2-2	TGTGCCAGCAGTTTCGCACTAGCGGGGACCGGGGAGCTGTTTTTT	CASSFALAGTGELFF
many	TRBD1	TRBV5-5	TRBJ1-6	TGTGCCAGCAGCTTGTTGGGGACAGGGGGCTCTCGGAATTCACCCCTCCACTTT	CASSLLGTGGSRNSPLHF
many	.	TRBV7-2	TRBJ1-6	TGTGCCAGCACCTCCCTCTCTTTGTATAATTCACCCCTCCACTTT	CASTSLSLYNSPLHF
.	.	TRBV11-2	TRBJ1-2	TGTGCCAGCAGGTCAGACCGAAAACCCTATGGCTACACCTTC	CASRSDRKPYGYTF
many	TRBD1	TRBV6-1	TRBJ2-4	TGTGCCAGCAGTGAAGAGCTGGACAGGGGATTACGAGGGGACATTCAGTACTTC	CASSEELDRGLRGDIQYF
many	.	TRBV6-1	TRBJ2-5	TGTGCCAGCAGTGAAGGATTAGTTGGAGGGCAAGAGACCCAGTACTTC	CASSEGLVGGQETQYF
few	.	TRBV28	TRBJ1-5	TGTGCCAGCAGTTATATGGAAGGTCAGCCCCAGCATTTT	CASSYMEGQPQHF
few	TRBD1	TRBV18	TRBJ2-2	TGTGCCAGCTCACCACCGTCCAGGGGGCAGTATAGCGGGGAGCTGTTTTTT	CASSPPSRGQYSGELFF
.	.	TRBV28	TRBJ2-7	TGTGCCAGCAGTGGGGCCCTAGCCACCTACGAGCAGTACTTC	CASSGALATYEQYF
many	TRBD1	TRBV4-1	TRBJ1-6	TGCGCCAGCAGCCAATCGGACAGGGTTTATAATTCACCCCTCCACTTT	CASSQSDRVYNSPLHF
many	.	TRBV6-5	TRBJ2-3	TGTGCCAGCAGTTCCCGAGGGAGAGGAGCAGATACGCAGTATTTT	CASSSRGRGADTQYF
.	TRBD2	TRBV12-3/TRBV12-4	TRBJ2-7	TGTGCCAGCAGACCAGCGGGAGTAGCGTACGAGCAGTACTTC	CASRPAGVAYEQYF
.	.	TRBV7-8	TRBJ1-6	TGTGCCAGCAGCTTAGCGCGGGGCCCACCACCCCTCCACTTT	CASSLARGPPPLHF
many	.	TRBV24-1	TRBJ1-1	TGTGCCACCAGTGATTACCGCGGCACTGAAGCTTTCTTT	CATSDYRGTEAFF
many	.	TRBV7-3	TRBJ2-5	TGTGCCAGCAGCTTCGTTGGGACCGACCAAGAGACCCAGTACTTC	CASSFVGTDQETQYF
many	.	TRBV5-1	TRBJ1-3	TGCGCCAGCAGCTTGCGAACAGGGTTTGGAAACACCATATATTTT	CASSLRTGFGNTIYF
.	.	TRBV6-1	TRBJ2-5	TGTGCCAGCAGCCCCCGGCCTCGAGGGACAGAGACCCAGTACTTC	CASSPRPRGTETQYF